The clone carrying this T cell receptor (beta chain) turned up a few times. The data stem from a study of blood T cell repertoires in COVID-19. Using immunoSEQ multiplex PCR, the repertoire was profiled, and TCRdb retains in-frame clones only, with some absent. The sample yields about 68,000 clones, around 86% seen once. V dropped 5 bases and J dropped 4 bases, with 17 bases sitting between them. The length of the CDR3 is 15 residues. The germline gives CDR1 SGHAT, CDR2 FQNNGV. The sample was peripheral blood. The source is a woman aged 60-75 years with acute or convalescent COVID-19. The chain is built from TRBV11-2 and TRBJ1-2, with a tentative D call TRBD1 (6 bases). CDR3 in amino acids: CASSPRTASVYGYTF. DNA of the CDR3: TGTGCCAGCAGCCCCCGGACAGCGTCCGTCTATGGCTACACCTTC.